This TCR beta chain emerged from a study of cytomegalovirus exposure and HLA in healthy donors. Germline CDR1 is SGHDT and CDR2 is YYEEEE. CDR3 length equals 16 residues. The V and J ends lost 0 bases and 7 bases respectively, with 14 bases between them. General study findings and limits: There were 160 or so TCR beta chains listed as cytomegalovirus-associated.

For this clone: The antigen is unknown.

Use of 60 Vbeta and 13 Jbeta primers characterized the PCR. Authors' processing steps: Approximately 12 million of tens of millions of unique TCR beta chains were shared, per a later count. Sequencing used immunoSEQ multiplex PCR; TCRdb keeps in-frame clones, though not all of them. That table supplies the V and J calls and clone size; D and trimming were determined from the DNA. Here the sample table reports 200,000 or so clones. Sequenced material: PBMCs. The V call is TRBV5-6, the J call TRBJ1-6; D gene unclear. This receptor was identified in a boy younger than 18 in good health and CMV-seronegative. The CDR3 DNA reads TGTGCCAGCAGCTTGGGAGGCCACGGAGGAAATTCACCCCTCCACTTT. Amino acid sequence: CASSLGGHGGNSPLHF.